This record concerns one T cell receptor (beta chain) sequence. The record originates from a study of shared T cell receptors in the human thymus. Sequencing used immunoSEQ multiplex PCR; TCRdb keeps in-frame clones, though not all of them. Here the sample spans hundreds of thousands of clones, roughly 88% being singletons. The CDR3 totals 14 residues. Germline CDR1 SQVTM, CDR2 ANQGSEA. With V trimmed by 6 bases and J by 6 bases, 8 bases remained unmatched. This sample was also put to use in a study of human thymus T cells. That report adds: Obtained as resections during corrective heart surgery, the thymus tissue was then studied. In thymic and blood repertoires alike, V and J usage looked biased. Unrelated individuals were reported by related research to share highly overlapping thymic repertoires.

The material sequenced was thymocytes. The origin of this receptor is a girl less than two years old with a congenital heart defect. V is TRBV29-1 and J is TRBJ2-2, with 9 bases aligning to TRBD1. CDR3 sequence: CSVRGQGGSGELFF. DNA of the CDR3: TGCAGCGTCAGGGGACAGGGTGGCTCCGGGGAGCTGTTTTTT.